This TCR beta chain emerged from a study of cytomegalovirus exposure and HLA in healthy donors. Study conclusions and caveats: When a later analysis compared HLA-associated TCR beta chains with equally common others, the HLA-associated chains turned out to be more clonally expanded and to have lower generation probabilities. It is likely that the observed cluster of highly shared sequence variants was a sequencing artifact. In a later analysis, common viral pathogens appeared linked to several of the most significant clusters.

CDR1 is SGHVS and CDR2 is FQNEAQ in the germline V gene. The length of the CDR3 is 16 residues. The V gene end was trimmed by 4 bases and the J gene end by 5 bases; junction bases not matched to a gene: 10. A remark on this clone: Its specificity is not known.

It was with 60 Vbeta and 13 Jbeta primers that the PCR ran. Using immunoSEQ multiplex PCR, the repertoire was profiled, and TCRdb retains in-frame clones only, with some absent. This table holds 85,000 to 120,000 clones, around 63% found once. The sequence derives from a human donor in good health. The gene calls are TRBV7-8 and TRBJ2-5; the match to TRBD2 covers 10 bases. The sequencing sample was made of PBMCs. CDR3 DNA: TGTGCCAGCAGCTGGAGCGGGAGGGCCCTCATGGAGACCCAGTACTTC. Translated, it gives CASSWSGRALMETQYF.